The rows below give T cell receptor beta chains drawn from one sample of a study of control samples from healthy donors and cancer patients. Only in-frame clones appear in the TCRdb table, and some are missing; sequencing was by immunoSEQ multiplex PCR. The sample has under 150,000 clones, approximately 91% seen once. Input material: blood. Receptors originate from a woman in her 30s in good health. The CDR3 runs from the conserved cysteine through the conserved F or W. Each record gives: V gene, clone size, J gene, CDR3 protein. Clone size appears in some rows only: once, few, many, or a class for an expanded clone.

TRBV13,-,TRBJ2-7,CASSSKTGEGEQYF
TRBV11-1,-,TRBJ2-3,CASSGKLSSDTQYF
TRBV6-1,-,TRBJ2-1,CASSERGEQFF
TRBV6-2/TRBV6-3,-,TRBJ2-7,CASSSDLASPSDEQYF
TRBV5-1,-,TRBJ2-3,CASSLDGNTDTQYF
TRBV11-2,-,TRBJ2-2,CASSLEGVWTGELFF
TRBV6-2/TRBV6-3,once,TRBJ1-1,CASSSQGRGSTEAFF
TRBV29-1,-,TRBJ1-4,CSVSGTEEKLFF
TRBV7-6,-,TRBJ2-1,CASSRKPGLAGGHYNEQFF
TRBV5-1,-,TRBJ2-2,CASSRLLAGGTGELFF
TRBV5-1,-,TRBJ1-2,CASSRDGGPVDGYTF
TRBV18,-,TRBJ1-5,CASSPGDSNQPQHF
TRBV6-5,-,TRBJ1-4,CASSYGVATNEKLFF
TRBV6-6,-,TRBJ1-1,CASSRDGGTEAFF
TRBV5-1,-,TRBJ2-7,CASSLDAGSPTYEQYF